This T cell receptor (beta chain) was profiled in a study of T-cell memory formation after mild COVID-19. Broader study findings: Certain responding clones were present in pre-infection memory, suggesting participation of cross-reactive memory. Clones that contracted clustered mainly in CM and EM if CD4+ and in EMRA if CD8+. Contracting clones from day 15 to 85 showed balanced CD4/CD8; later expanders favored CD4+.

Concerning this clonotype: Its specificity is not known.

Germline V CDR1 and CDR2: SGHRS, YFSETQ. Trimming removed 1 base from V and 9 bases from J, with 11 bases in between. The CDR3 totals 13 residues. TCRdb ran MiXCR on the 5' RACE reads and lists one entry per CDR3 protein. Here the sample spans roughly 340,000 distinct CDR3 sequences, roughly 15% being singletons. The specimen was PBMCs or a T cell subset sorted from them (not recorded which). The clonotype was recovered from a man younger than 35 who had mild COVID-19 (a few samples of this study predate the infection). Cell type and time point are not known. The chain carries TRBV5-1 and TRBJ2-1; maybe TRBD2 (5 bases). The CDR3 DNA reads TGCGCCAGCAGCTTGCTTCCCGAGGGTGAGCAGTTCTTC. Its translation: CASSLLPEGEQFF.